The 9 T cell receptor beta chains reported below all come from one sample, sequenced in a study of shared clonotypes between healthy human individuals. The table came from immunoSEQ multiplex PCR; TCRdb's copy has only in-frame clones and leaves some out. This table has more than 400,000 clones, almost 80% appearing once. Input material: PBMCs. The receptors shown here come from a woman aged 35 to 49 in good health. Some clones in this sample may be carry-over from other donors' samples.

V usage is TRBV5-4 and J usage is TRBJ2-7, with D possibly TRBD2 on 5 matching bases. Germline V lookup: CDR1 SGHNT, CDR2 YYREEE (reference sequence). This CDR3 region has 16 residues. V was clipped by 0 bases and J by 5 bases, with 18 bases between them. DNA for the CDR3: TGTGCCAGCAGCTTGGTGGGGAGAAACGGTCGCCACGAGCAGTACTTC. This translates into CASSLVGRNGRHEQYF.

The chain carries TRBV19 and TRBJ2-5, with 11 positions matching TRBD2. Germline V gives CDR1 LNHDA, CDR2 SQIVND (reference sequence). V trimming: 5 bases; J trimming: 4 bases; junction bases outside the gene matches: 9. The CDR3 contains 16 residues. CDR3 bases: TGTGCCAGTAGTGTTACCCTAGCGGGAGGTCGAGAGACCCAGTACTTC. Its translation is CASSVTLAGGRETQYF.

The chain links TRBV30 to TRBJ1-2; D might be TRBD1 (5 bases). From germline, CDR1 is GTSNPN and CDR2 SVGIG (reference sequence). The CDR3 is made up of 13 amino acids. V shed 1 base and J shed 5 bases, with 11 bases lying between them. In DNA form, the CDR3 reads TGTGCCTGGAGTGGGGGGATAGGGTATGGCTACACCTTC. It codes for CAWSGGIGYGYTF. Using reference TRBV30 and TRBJ1-2 for the parts outside the CDR3, the full variable domain is SQTIHQWPATLVQPVGSPLSLECTVEGTSNPNLYWYRQAAGRGLQLLFYSVGIGQISSEVPQNLSASRPQDRQFILSSKKLLLSDSGFYLCAWSGGIGYGYTFGSGTRLTVV.

Turning to this clone: Additional DNA sequences in this sample encode the identical CDR3. This chain links TRBV5-1 with TRBJ1-2; 9 bases line up with TRBD1. From germline, CDR1 is SGHRS and CDR2 YFSETQ. This CDR3 comprises 15 residues. With V trimmed by 3 bases and J by 2 bases, 5 bases remained unmatched. The CDR3 sequence is CASSYGTGTNYGYTF. CDR3 bases: TGCGCCAGCAGCTACGGGACAGGGACCAACTATGGCTACACCTTC.

The CDR3 sequence is CASSTRAPNTEAFF. CDR3 nucleotides: TGTGCCAGCAGTACCAGGGCCCCCAACACTGAAGCTTTCTTT. The rearrangement uses TRBV6-5 and TRBJ1-1; TRBD1 might be the D (5 bases). V was pared by 5 bases and J by 2 bases, with 12 bases between. CDR1 MNHEY and CDR2 SVGAGI come from the germline V gene. CDR3 length: 14 amino acids.

The sample holds one count of this clone. V and J are TRBV2 and TRBJ2-7; the match to TRBD1 covers 7 bases. This CDR3 comprises 15 residues. Trimming cost V 3 bases and J 0 bases; bases outside gene matches: 5. Germline CDR1 reads SNHLY; CDR2 reads FYNNEI. The CDR3: CASSDGTASSYEQYF. The CDR3 DNA is TGTGCCAGCAGTGATGGGACAGCCAGCTCCTACGAGCAGTACTTC.

This chain links TRBV5-4 with TRBJ2-1, with TRBD1 identical over 8 bases. The V and J ends lost 0 bases and 5 bases, in that order; junction bases with no gene match: 1. The CDR3 spans 14 residues. In germline, CDR1 is SGHNT, CDR2 YYREEE (reference sequence). The CDR3 region has the DNA TGTGCCAGCAGCTTGGGGACAGGGCACAATGAGCAGTTCTTC. Translated, it gives CASSLGTGHNEQFF.

The chain employs TRBV5-4 and TRBJ2-3; 9 nucleotides match TRBD2. V shed 1 base and J 3 bases; nucleotides not matched to a gene: 9. Per the germline V gene, CDR1 is SGHNT and CDR2 is YYREEE (reference sequence). The CDR3 loop spans 17 amino acids. CDR3 nucleotide sequence: TGTGCCAGCAGCTTGCCCCCCCGGAGCGGGAGGACAGATACGCAGTATTTT. Encoded protein: CASSLPPRSGRTDTQYF.

The chain combines TRBV10-3 with TRBJ1-1, with 8 bases aligning to TRBD1. This CDR3 comprises 14 residues. Germline-derived CDR1 and CDR2 are ENHRY and SYGVKD. J was trimmed by 2 bases and V by 6 bases; bases with no gene match: 5. The CDR3 loop reads CAIRQTGENTEAFF. The CDR3 DNA reads TGTGCCATCAGGCAGACAGGGGAAAACACTGAAGCTTTCTTT.